These T cell receptor beta chains were read from a single sample in a study of shared clonotypes between healthy human individuals. Libraries were prepared by immunoSEQ multiplex PCR; TCRdb keeps only in-frame clonotypes and omits some of them. Of 850,000 to 1,100,000 clones detected, 60% to 80% appear once; the ten largest clones hold roughly 0.9%. The sequenced sample was memory CD4+ T cells from PBMCs. The receptor source for this set is a man aged 18-30 years in good health. Some clones in this sample may be carry-over from other donors' samples. Each CDR3 is given with its conserved first and last residue. Fields, in order: CDR3 length, D gene, J gene, V gene, clone size, CDR3 protein, CDR3 DNA. The D gene is left open where the match is weak. Expanded clones are given a class, and other clones once, few, many or no size at all.

CDR3 length: 15; D gene: NA; J gene: TRBJ2-3; V gene: TRBV28; clone size: NA; CDR3 protein: CASSTRPFRTDTQYF; CDR3 DNA: TGTGCCAGCAGTACACGACCATTCCGCACAGATACGCAGTATTTT
CDR3 length: 12; D gene: NA; J gene: TRBJ1-2; V gene: TRBV7-2; clone size: NA; CDR3 protein: CASSSNRYGYTF; CDR3 DNA: TGTGCCAGCAGCTCCAACCGCTATGGCTACACCTTC
CDR3 length: 13; D gene: NA; J gene: TRBJ1-5; V gene: TRBV28; clone size: NA; CDR3 protein: CASNGGRGQPQHF; CDR3 DNA: TGTGCCAGCAATGGTGGTCGGGGTCAGCCCCAGCATTTT
CDR3 length: 12; D gene: NA; J gene: TRBJ2-7; V gene: TRBV2; clone size: few; CDR3 protein: CASSDTNYEQYF; CDR3 DNA: TGTGCCAGCAGTGACACAAACTACGAGCAGTACTTC
CDR3 length: 16; D gene: TRBD2; J gene: TRBJ2-3; V gene: TRBV7-3; clone size: NA; CDR3 protein: CASSLRLAGPTDTQYF; CDR3 DNA: TGTGCCAGCAGCTTACGGCTAGCGGGACCCACAGATACGCAGTATTTT
CDR3 length: 15; D gene: TRBD2; J gene: TRBJ2-7; V gene: TRBV11-2; clone size: NA; CDR3 protein: CASSFLTSGAYEQYF; CDR3 DNA: TGTGCCAGCAGCTTCCTGACTAGCGGGGCCTACGAGCAGTACTTC
CDR3 length: 14; D gene: NA; J gene: TRBJ2-7; V gene: TRBV5-1; clone size: once; CDR3 protein: CASKVVEGAYEQYF; CDR3 DNA: TGCGCCAGCAAAGTGGTGGAGGGGGCCTACGAGCAGTACTTC
CDR3 length: 15; D gene: NA; J gene: TRBJ2-3; V gene: TRBV6-5; clone size: NA; CDR3 protein: CASSSGRSSTDTQYF; CDR3 DNA: TGTGCCAGCTCATCGGGGCGGTCTAGCACAGATACGCAGTATTTT
CDR3 length: 16; D gene: NA; J gene: TRBJ1-1; V gene: TRBV4-3; clone size: NA; CDR3 protein: CASSQELLSLNTEAFF; CDR3 DNA: TGCGCCAGCAGCCAAGAACTTCTGAGCCTGAACACTGAAGCTTTCTTT
CDR3 length: 13; D gene: NA; J gene: TRBJ1-1; V gene: TRBV28; clone size: NA; CDR3 protein: CASVTGRITEAFF; CDR3 DNA: TGTGCCAGCGTCACAGGGAGGATTACTGAAGCTTTCTTT
CDR3 length: 14; D gene: NA; J gene: TRBJ2-5; V gene: TRBV7-2; clone size: few; CDR3 protein: CASSFRRQEETQYF; CDR3 DNA: TGTGCCAGCAGCTTCAGGAGACAGGAAGAGACCCAGTACTTC
CDR3 length: 14; D gene: TRBD1; J gene: TRBJ2-5; V gene: TRBV28; clone size: NA; CDR3 protein: CASRQTGGQETQYF; CDR3 DNA: TGTGCCAGCAGACAAACAGGGGGACAGGAGACCCAGTACTTC
CDR3 length: 12; D gene: NA; J gene: TRBJ1-2; V gene: TRBV30; clone size: NA; CDR3 protein: CAWSGGTYGYTF; CDR3 DNA: TGTGCCTGGAGTGGTGGAACTTATGGCTACACCTTC
CDR3 length: 16; D gene: TRBD1; J gene: TRBJ1-1; V gene: TRBV15; clone size: NA; CDR3 protein: CATSRDPGQKNTEAFF; CDR3 DNA: TGTGCCACCAGCAGAGATCCGGGACAGAAAAACACTGAAGCTTTCTTT
CDR3 length: 16; D gene: TRBD1; J gene: TRBJ2-1; V gene: TRBV2; clone size: few; CDR3 protein: CASKGPGQGNYNEQFF; CDR3 DNA: TGTGCCAGCAAAGGTCCGGGACAGGGTAACTACAATGAGCAGTTCTTC
CDR3 length: 14; D gene: TRBD1; J gene: TRBJ2-5; V gene: TRBV28; clone size: NA; CDR3 protein: CASSFRDRQETQYF; CDR3 DNA: TGTGCCAGCAGTTTCCGGGACAGGCAAGAGACCCAGTACTTC
CDR3 length: 15; D gene: NA; J gene: TRBJ1-2; V gene: TRBV28; clone size: NA; CDR3 protein: CASSFGGSSNYGYTF; CDR3 DNA: TGTGCCAGCAGTTTTGGGGGCAGCTCTAACTATGGCTACACCTTC
CDR3 length: 14; D gene: NA; J gene: TRBJ2-1; V gene: TRBV7-3; clone size: NA; CDR3 protein: CASSLMGFGDEQFF; CDR3 DNA: TGTGCCAGCAGCTTAATGGGGTTTGGGGATGAGCAGTTCTTC
CDR3 length: 18; D gene: TRBD2; J gene: TRBJ2-3; V gene: TRBV5-1; clone size: NA; CDR3 protein: CASSSTLGLAGRRATQYF; CDR3 DNA: TGCGCCAGCAGCTCGACCCTGGGACTAGCGGGCCGACGGGCTACGCAGTATTTT
CDR3 length: 13; D gene: NA; J gene: TRBJ2-7; V gene: TRBV29-1; clone size: NA; CDR3 protein: CSGRDSRAHEQYF; CDR3 DNA: TGCAGCGGGCGGGACAGCCGGGCCCACGAGCAGTACTTC
CDR3 length: 13; D gene: NA; J gene: TRBJ2-2; V gene: TRBV7-3; clone size: NA; CDR3 protein: CASSVTNTGELFF; CDR3 DNA: TGTGCCAGCAGCGTAACTAACACCGGGGAGCTGTTTTTT
CDR3 length: 15; D gene: NA; J gene: TRBJ2-5; V gene: TRBV9; clone size: NA; CDR3 protein: CASSVGGSRVETQYF; CDR3 DNA: TGTGCCAGCAGCGTAGGGGGGAGCCGGGTCGAGACCCAGTACTTC
CDR3 length: 13; D gene: NA; J gene: TRBJ2-3; V gene: TRBV18; clone size: NA; CDR3 protein: CASSPGVTDTQYF; CDR3 DNA: TGTGCCAGCTCACCAGGGGTCACAGATACGCAGTATTTT
CDR3 length: 16; D gene: NA; J gene: TRBJ1-3; V gene: TRBV5-4; clone size: NA; CDR3 protein: CASSLGVDRSGNTIYF; CDR3 DNA: TGTGCCAGCAGCTTGGGTGTCGATCGCTCTGGAAACACCATATATTTT
CDR3 length: 15; D gene: TRBD1; J gene: TRBJ2-7; V gene: TRBV14; clone size: NA; CDR3 protein: CASGLTGTGYYEQYF; CDR3 DNA: TGTGCCAGCGGACTCACCGGGACAGGGTACTACGAGCAGTACTTC
CDR3 length: 17; D gene: TRBD2; J gene: TRBJ2-1; V gene: TRBV5-1; clone size: NA; CDR3 protein: CASSNGRTSASYNEQFF; CDR3 DNA: TGCGCCAGCAGCAATGGGCGGACTAGCGCCTCCTACAATGAGCAGTTCTTC
CDR3 length: 16; D gene: TRBD2; J gene: TRBJ2-1; V gene: TRBV11-2; clone size: NA; CDR3 protein: CASSFPSGRAPNEQFF; CDR3 DNA: TGTGCCAGCAGCTTCCCTAGCGGGAGGGCCCCCAATGAGCAGTTCTTC